This T cell receptor (beta chain) was found in a study of blood T cell repertoires in COVID-19. Across the study: Italy, Spain and the United States were the sources of the convalescent and acute COVID-19 samples. PBMCs, B-cell-depleted T cells, or T cells were the source of the cDNA or gDNA that made up the material.

Participants had their cohort set by participant-reported clinical history. Original processing methods: Cell counts per sample came from amplifying reference gene primers. Using immunoSEQ multiplex PCR, the repertoire was profiled, and TCRdb retains in-frame clones only, with some absent. That table is the source of V, J and clone size, and D and trimming were worked out from the DNA. Of approximately 300,000 clones detected, about nine tenths appear once; the ten largest clones hold 2% to 3%. The sequence was obtained from a man aged 55-75 years who had recovered from COVID-19. The sequencing input was PBMCs or T cells enriched from blood (not recorded which).

CDR3: CSARIGAEQFF. In DNA form, the CDR3 reads TGCAGTGCGAGAATAGGGGCTGAGCAGTTCTTC. The chain employs TRBV20-1 and TRBJ2-1; D possibly corresponds to TRBD1 (5 bases). V lost 6 bases and J lost 9, with 12 bases in between. The germline V gene encodes CDR1 DFQATT and CDR2 SNEGSKA (reference sequence). This CDR3 is built from 11 residues.